The 22 T cell receptor beta chains in this list originate from one sample, sequenced in a study of T-cell memory formation after mild COVID-19. TCRdb re-called the 5' RACE reads through MiXCR, storing one row per CDR3 protein. The table includes about 140,000 distinct CDR3 sequences, about 5.5% detected once. The sample taken for sequencing was PBMCs or a T cell subset sorted from them (not recorded which). Source of these receptors: an adult woman who had mild COVID-19 (a few samples of this study predate the infection). Cell type and time point are not known.

This clonotype was found many times. The chain couples TRBV9 to TRBJ2-1, with a weak D call TRBD2 (6 bases). Per germline, CDR1 SGDLS and CDR2 YYNGEE. There are 16 residues in the CDR3. V was pared by 1 base and J by 2 bases, with 13 bases between. This CDR3 reads CASSVRWDSPYNEQFF. DNA of the CDR3: TGTGCCAGCAGCGTAAGGTGGGACTCCCCCTACAATGAGCAGTTCTTC.

The table lists this clonotype with many counts. The chain employs TRBV6-4 and TRBJ2-3; D is unclear. The CDR3 sequence is 14 residues long. CDR1 and CDR2 (germline): MRHNA, SNTAGT. The ends were cut back, 7 bases at V and 2 bases at J, with 13 bases in the middle. The CDR3 is CASIVAPYTDTQYF. CDR3 coding DNA: TGTGCCAGCATAGTGGCGCCGTACACAGATACGCAGTATTTT.

The CDR3 region is CDSSPDRGRSGELFF. The CDR3 DNA is TGTGATAGCAGCCCGGACAGGGGGCGAAGCGGGGAGCTGTTTTTT. The V call is TRBV7-7, the J call TRBJ2-2; 11 bases are a match to TRBD1. CDR3 length: 15 amino acids. The V gene's germline CDR1 is SSHAT and CDR2 FNYEAQ (reference sequence).

This clonotype was detected only a few times. The chain combines TRBV9 with TRBJ2-4; the D is unclear. The CDR3 loop spans 13 amino acids. V was trimmed by 3 bases and J by 14 bases, leaving 18 bases between them. The germline CDR1 and CDR2 sequences are SGDLS and YYNGEE. CDR3 bases: TGTGCCAGCAGCGCCGGGCCCAGTGGAGTAAAGTACTTC. This codes for CASSAGPSGVKYF. The whole variable domain, filled in from reference TRBV9 and TRBJ2-4, reads DSGVTQTPKHLITATGQRVTLRCSPRSGDLSVYWYQQSLDQGLQFLIQYYNGEERAKGNILERFSAQQFPDLHSELNLSSLELGDSALYFCASSAGPSGVKYFGAGTRLSVL.

In its sample, this clonotype was seen many times. The rearrangement joins TRBV20-1 to TRBJ2-3; D is unresolved. The CDR3 contains 11 residues. Germline CDR1 is DFQATT and CDR2 is SNEGSKA (reference sequence). V gave up 4 bases and J gave up 7 bases, with 9 bases separating them. In nucleotides, the CDR3 is TGCAGTGCTATTTCTCTGCATACGCAGTATTTT. Translated, it gives CSAISLHTQYF.

This clonotype has more than one count but fewer than ten. The chain joins TRBV18 to TRBJ2-6; no clear D gene. Trimming removed 3 bases at V and 0 bases at J, with 12 bases between. The CDR3 is 17 amino acids. The germline CDR1 and CDR2 sequences are KGHSH and LQKENI. This chain's CDR3 is CASSPSGRVSGANVLTF. The CDR3, as DNA: TGTGCCAGCTCACCCTCGGGCAGAGTCTCTGGGGCCAACGTCCTGACTTTC.

This clonotype was seen ten or more times. This rearrangement joins TRBV29-1 to TRBJ1-1; 7 positions match TRBD1. The length of the CDR3 is 13 residues. Germline CDR1 SQVTM, CDR2 ANQGSEA. The V and J ends lost 5 bases and 6 bases, in that order; junction bases with no gene match: 9. CDR3 DNA: TGCAGCGTTTTGCACAGGGGTAGCGCTGAAGCTTTCTTT. The encoded protein is CSVLHRGSAEAFF.

This clonotype appeared many times. The rearrangement links TRBV12-3 or TRBV12-4 to TRBJ1-5, with TRBD1 matching 10 bases. The ends lost 3 bases at V and 1 base at J; junction bases unmatched: 15. The CDR3 loop spans 20 amino acids. The CDR3 protein is CASSFYRPGTGAFSNQPQHF. CDR3 DNA sequence: TGTGCCAGCAGTTTTTATAGGCCGGGGACAGGGGCTTTCAGCAATCAGCCCCAGCATTTT.

J is TRBJ1-6 and V is TRBV3-1; TRBD1 agrees at 9 bases. Germline V lookup: CDR1 LGHDT, CDR2 YNNKEL (reference sequence). CDR3 length: 15 residues. Trimming cost V 6 bases and J 9 bases; bases outside gene matches: 9. The CDR3 protein is CASRRTGVGVSPLHF. The DNA of the CDR3 is TGTGCCAGCAGACGGACAGGGGTCGGTGTTTCACCCCTCCACTTT.

The sample holds many counts of this clonotype. The chain couples TRBV11-2 to TRBJ2-5; weak D call: TRBD2 (5 bases). Trimming took off 0 bases at V and 10 bases at J, with 12 bases between the two ends. Germline assignment: CDR1 SGHAT and CDR2 FQNNGV. The CDR3 has 13 amino acids. This CDR3 is CASSLDLGSGQYF. The CDR3, as DNA: TGTGCCAGCAGCTTAGATCTCGGCAGCGGCCAGTACTTC.

This clonotype was recorded a few times. The genes are TRBV5-6 and TRBJ2-4; no reliable D call. Trimming cost V 0 bases and J 12 bases, with 10 bases left between them. The CDR3 covers 12 residues. Germline V gene lookup returns CDR1 SGHDT and CDR2 YYEEEE. The CDR3 here is CASSLAYWAQYF. The CDR3 DNA follows: TGTGCCAGCAGCTTGGCCTACTGGGCTCAGTACTTC. Looking up the rest from reference TRBV5-6 and TRBJ2-4 gives the full variable domain: DAGVTQSPTHLIKTRGQQVTLRCSPKSGHDTVSWYQQALGQGPQFIFQYYEEEERQRGNFPDRFSGHQFPNYSSELNVNALLLGDSALYLCASSLAYWAQYFGAGTRLSVL.

As regards this clonotype: A read error may account for a junction end that differs from germline. J is TRBJ2-2 and V is TRBV5-1, with no clear D. CDR1 and CDR2 (germline): SGHRS, YFSETQ. This CDR3 has 15 residues. The CDR3 nucleotides read TGCGCCAGCAGCCCCGGAACATCGAACACCGTGGAGCTGTTTTTT. Protein product: CASSPGTSNTVELFF.

This clonotype has at least ten counts. This chain joins TRBV30 and TRBJ1-1; no clear D gene. The CDR3 contains 13 residues. Germline assignment: CDR1 GTSNPN and CDR2 SVGIG (reference sequence). V was trimmed by 0 bases and J by 2 bases, leaving 7 bases between them. In DNA, the CDR3 is TGTGCCTGGAGTGTAAAGAGAAACACTGAAGCTTTCTTT. Translation gives CAWSVKRNTEAFF.

This clonotype has only a few counts. The gene calls are TRBV19 and TRBJ1-5; D perhaps matches TRBD1 (5 bases). The CDR3 length is 14 residues. V lost 1 base to trimming and J lost 5 bases, with 9 bases between them. Germline CDR1 and CDR2: LNHDA and SQIVND (reference sequence). CDR3 nucleotides: TGTGCCAGTAGTATAGTTTGGGGGGATCAGCCCCAGCATTTT. Encoded protein: CASSIVWGDQPQHF.

This clonotype occurred many times. The CDR3 reads CSATGGGLNSPLHF. CDR3 nucleotide sequence: TGCAGCGCAACCGGGGGGGGGCTGAATTCACCCCTCCACTTT. The chain carries TRBV29-1 and TRBJ1-6; D is perhaps TRBD1 (6 bases). The CDR3 contains 14 residues. From germline, CDR1 is SQVTM and CDR2 ANQGSEA. Trimming shortened V by 7 bases and J by 7 bases, and 17 bases separated the two germline ends.

The rearrangement joins TRBV7-2 to TRBJ2-1, with 10 bases fitting TRBD2. CDR3 length: 15 amino acids. The V gene end was trimmed by 5 bases and the J gene end by 4 bases; junction bases not matched to a gene: 5. CDR1 is SGHTA and CDR2 is FQGNSA in the germline V gene. CDR3 bases: TGTGCCAGCAGCACACTAGCGGGGATATACAATGAGCAGTTCTTC. Its translation is CASSTLAGIYNEQFF.

This clonotype has more than one count but fewer than ten. This chain connects TRBV19 to TRBJ1-1, with D perhaps TRBD1 (6 bases). The germline V gene has CDR1 LNHDA and CDR2 SQIVND (reference sequence). V lost 4 bases and J 4 bases, leaving 13 bases between the germline ends. The CDR3 contains 14 residues. The CDR3 bases are TGTGCCAGTAGTACCTTACAGGGAATCACTGAAGCTTTCTTT. This translates into CASSTLQGITEAFF.

This clonotype was recorded at least ten times. This chain uses TRBV5-1 with TRBJ2-1, with D perhaps TRBD2 (5 bases). Germline CDR1 is SGHRS and CDR2 is YFSETQ. Trimming shortened V by 2 bases and J by 0 bases, and 15 bases separated the two germline ends. This CDR3 has 17 amino acids. The CDR3 spells CASSLEQRSSSYNEQFF. The DNA for the CDR3 is TGCGCCAGCAGCTTAGAGCAGCGGTCGAGCTCCTACAATGAGCAGTTCTTC.

This clonotype was seen only a few times. The gene calls are TRBV5-1 and TRBJ1-1; D not certain. CDR1 is SGHRS, CDR2 YFSETQ, per germline. Trimming pared 4 bases from V and 1 base from J, leaving 11 bases between. The CDR3 is made up of 14 amino acids. The CDR3 spells CASSRVQPNTEAFF. The CDR3 DNA is TGCGCCAGCAGCCGGGTTCAGCCGAACACTGAAGCTTTCTTT.

The chain links TRBV21-1 to TRBJ2-5; the table's D call, TRBD1, has no DNA check behind it. TRBV21-1 is assigned pseudogene status. The CDR3 consists of 16 residues. As DNA, the CDR3 is TGTGCCAGCAGCCGGCAGGGACAGAAAGAGCAAGAGACCCAGTACTTC. This sequence encodes CASSRQGQKEQETQYF.

This clonotype has a handful of counts. The V and J genes are TRBV19 and TRBJ1-3; TRBD1 might be the D (5 bases). Per germline, CDR1 LNHDA and CDR2 SQIVND (reference sequence). The CDR3 is 15 amino acids. Trimming took off 3 bases at V and 3 bases at J, with 12 bases between the two ends. The DNA of the CDR3 is TGTGCCAGTAGTATCCAGGGAGCGTTTGGAAACACCATATATTTT. Translation: CASSIQGAFGNTIYF.

Only a few counts were recorded for this clonotype. The chain combines TRBV3-1 with TRBJ2-1, with TRBD2 matching 16 bases. There are 18 residues in the CDR3. The V and J ends lost 0 bases and 6 bases, in that order; junction bases with no gene match: 5. CDR1 and CDR2 from the germline V gene are LGHDT and YNNKEL (reference sequence). CDR3: CASSQEGLAGGLSNEQFF. The CDR3 nucleotides are TGTGCCAGCAGCCAAGAGGGACTAGCGGGAGGGCTCAGCAATGAGCAGTTCTTC.